This T cell receptor (beta chain) was captured in a study of CD8 T cells in ankylosing spondylitis. Making use of molecular barcodes, quantitative 5'-RACE generated TCR beta libraries. TCRdb recomputed calls from the 5' RACE reads with MiXCR, one row per CDR3 protein. Of 220,000 or so distinct CDR3 sequences detected, over 9.5% appear once; the ten largest clones hold about 19%. In the case of this clonotype: Its cognate antigen is unknown.

Trimming pared 0 bases from V and 3 bases from J, leaving 6 bases between. The length of the CDR3 is 14 residues. Germline assignment: CDR1 SGDLS and CDR2 YYNGEE. Whole-study results and caveats: Matched ankylosing spondylitis synovial fluid reportedly contained a significantly enriched population of disease-linked clones. Past studies reported some motif variants in reactive arthritis synovial fluid and blood. For ankylosing spondylitis blood, a TCR beta motif of 7 to 9 highly homologous variants appeared characteristic.

The sample taken for sequencing was blood, either unsorted or a sorted T cell fraction (not recorded which). The gene calls are TRBV9 and TRBJ2-2, with a possible D match to TRBD1 (5 bases). The TCR sequence derives from a male donor with ankylosing spondylitis or in good health (not recorded which). Here the CDR3 DNA reads TGTGCCAGCAGCGTAGGACAGTACACCGGGGAGCTGTTTTTT. It codes for CASSVGQYTGELFF.